The next 9 T cell receptor beta chains were all read from a single sample in a study of T-cell reconstitution after alpha-beta-depleted transplantation in children. Unique molecular identifiers featured in how the TCRbeta library was prepared. TCRdb ran MiXCR on the PCR reads and lists one entry per CDR3 protein. The sample shows some 400,000 distinct CDR3 sequences, just over 20% of them seen only once. Here the sequenced sample was PBMCs from the stem cell graft donor, taken from the stem cell graft. These receptors were collected from a human donor who donated a stem cell graft to a child with acute myeloid leukemia.

This rearrangement joins TRBV12-3 or TRBV12-4 to TRBJ1-2, with D possibly TRBD1 on 5 matching bases. The CDR3 is 16 residues long. V was pared by 3 bases and J by 0 bases, with 14 bases between. CDR3 nucleotides: TGTGCCAGCAGTTTGGGACTCACCTCCCCTAACTATGGCTACACCTTC. Translation gives CASSLGLTSPNYGYTF.

In DNA, the CDR3 is TGTGCCAGCAGCTCATACAGGAATCAGCCCCAGCATTTT. This sequence encodes CASSSYRNQPQHF. The V gene is TRBV5-6, the J gene TRBJ1-5; TRBD1 might be the D (5 bases). This CDR3 comprises 13 residues. Between the trimmed V and J ends, which lost 3 bases and 4 bases, there was a span of 8 bases. The V gene's germline CDR1 is SGHDT and CDR2 YYEEEE.

This clonotype was counted a few times. The chain employs TRBV11-3 and TRBJ2-1, with D unclear. The germline V and J ends were trimmed by 4 bases and 2 bases, with 6 bases remaining between them. CDR1 is SGHNT, CDR2 YENEEA, per germline. The CDR3 totals 13 residues. DNA for the CDR3: TGTGCCAGCAGCTCGCATCCCTACAATGAGCAGTTCTTC. This codes for CASSSHPYNEQFF.

This clonotype showed up just a few times. The chain combines TRBV5-5 with TRBJ1-6; 8 bases fit TRBD1. CDR1 is SGHKS, CDR2 YYEKEE, per germline (reference sequence). Trimming took 0 bases from V and 9 from J; bases not matched to a gene: 5. CDR3 length: 15 amino acids. This CDR3 is CASSLVPGGSSPLHF. CDR3 bases: TGTGCCAGCAGCTTGGTGCCAGGGGGCAGTTCACCCCTCCACTTT.

This clonotype appeared many times. This chain uses TRBV20-1 with TRBJ2-7, with D possibly TRBD1 on 6 matching bases. Trimming pared 8 bases from V and 2 bases from J, leaving 10 bases between. The V gene's germline CDR1 is DFQATT and CDR2 SNEGSKA (reference sequence). CDR3 length equals 11 residues. CDR3 region: CSSGETYEQYF. For the CDR3, the DNA is TGCAGTTCAGGGGAAACCTACGAGCAGTACTTC.

The gene calls are TRBV29-1 and TRBJ2-5; D gene ambiguous. Trimming removed 6 bases from V and 2 bases from J, with 16 bases in between. The CDR3 sequence is 14 residues long. From germline, CDR1 is SQVTM and CDR2 ANQGSEA. The CDR3 bases are TGCAGCGTGCGAAGCCCAAACCTTCAAGAGACCCAGTACTTC. The encoded protein is CSVRSPNLQETQYF.

This clonotype has only a few counts. The rearrangement links TRBV5-1 to TRBJ2-7, with TRBD1 identical over 9 bases. The CDR3 contains 16 residues. Per the germline V gene, CDR1 is SGHRS and CDR2 is YFSETQ. With 4 bases clipped from V and 4 bases from J, the junction kept 12 bases outside the gene matches. CDR3 in DNA: TGCGCCAGCAGCCTTGGTAGGACAGGGGTTAATTACGAGCAGTACTTC. Its protein product is CASSLGRTGVNYEQYF.

This clonotype has more than one count but fewer than ten. V and J are TRBV29-1 and TRBJ2-2; D perhaps matches TRBD2 (6 bases). The germline V gene has CDR1 SQVTM and CDR2 ANQGSEA. V lost 1 base and J lost 1, with 10 bases in between. This CDR3 region has 15 residues. The CDR3 spells CSVEANSGNTGELFF. CDR3 coding DNA: TGCAGCGTTGAAGCGAATAGCGGGAACACCGGGGAGCTGTTTTTT.

In this sample, this clonotype turned up a few times. The CDR3 spells CASSINLGLAEQFF. The CDR3 bases are TGTGCCAGTAGTATAAACCTAGGACTAGCGGAGCAGTTCTTC. The chain is built from TRBV19 and TRBJ2-1; 9 positions agree with TRBD2. This CDR3 comprises 14 residues. J lost 10 bases, V lost 2 bases, and 6 bases had no gene match. CDR1 LNHDA and CDR2 SQIVND come from the germline V gene (reference sequence).